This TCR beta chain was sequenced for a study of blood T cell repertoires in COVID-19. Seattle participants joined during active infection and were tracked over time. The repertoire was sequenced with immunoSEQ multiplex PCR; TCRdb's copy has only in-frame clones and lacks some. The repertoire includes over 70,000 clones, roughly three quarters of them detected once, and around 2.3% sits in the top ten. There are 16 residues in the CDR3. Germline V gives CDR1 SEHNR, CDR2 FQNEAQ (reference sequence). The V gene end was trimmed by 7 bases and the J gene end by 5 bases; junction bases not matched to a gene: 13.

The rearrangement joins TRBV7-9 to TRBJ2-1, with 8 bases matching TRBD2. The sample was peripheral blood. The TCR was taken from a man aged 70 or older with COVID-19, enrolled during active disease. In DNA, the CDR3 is TGTGCCAGCATCCTAGCGGGCGGGGGGCTAAACAATGAGCAGTTCTTC. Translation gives CASILAGGGLNNEQFF.